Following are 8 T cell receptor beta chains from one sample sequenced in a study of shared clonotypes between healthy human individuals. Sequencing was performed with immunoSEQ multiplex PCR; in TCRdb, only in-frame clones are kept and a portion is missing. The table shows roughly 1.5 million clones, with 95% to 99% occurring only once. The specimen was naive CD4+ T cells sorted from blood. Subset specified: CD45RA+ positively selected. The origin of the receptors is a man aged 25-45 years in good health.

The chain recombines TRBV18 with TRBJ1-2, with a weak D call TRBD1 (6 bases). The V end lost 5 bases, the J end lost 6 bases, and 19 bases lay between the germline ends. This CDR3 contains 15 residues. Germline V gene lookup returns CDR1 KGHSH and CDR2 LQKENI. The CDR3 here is CASSDIHWGPHGYTF. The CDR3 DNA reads TGTGCCAGCTCAGATATCCACTGGGGGCCGCATGGCTACACCTTC.

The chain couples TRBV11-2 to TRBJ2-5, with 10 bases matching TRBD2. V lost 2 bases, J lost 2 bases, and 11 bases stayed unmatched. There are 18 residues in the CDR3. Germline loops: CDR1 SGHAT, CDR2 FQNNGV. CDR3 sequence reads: CASSLLRRLAGKQETQYF. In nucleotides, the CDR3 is TGTGCCAGCAGCTTATTGAGGCGACTAGCGGGCAAACAAGAGACCCAGTACTTC.

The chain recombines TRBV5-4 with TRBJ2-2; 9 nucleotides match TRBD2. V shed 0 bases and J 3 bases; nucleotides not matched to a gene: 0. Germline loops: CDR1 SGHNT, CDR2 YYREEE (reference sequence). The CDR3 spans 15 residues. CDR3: CASSLGGRDTGELFF. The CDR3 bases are TGTGCCAGCAGCTTGGGCGGGAGGGACACCGGGGAGCTGTTTTTT. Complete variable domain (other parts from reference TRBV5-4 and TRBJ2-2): ETGVTQSPTHLIKTRGQQVTLRCSSQSGHNTVSWYQQALGQGPQFIFQYYREEENGRGNFPPRFSGLQFPNYSSELNVNALELDDSALYLCASSLGGRDTGELFFGEGSRLTVL.

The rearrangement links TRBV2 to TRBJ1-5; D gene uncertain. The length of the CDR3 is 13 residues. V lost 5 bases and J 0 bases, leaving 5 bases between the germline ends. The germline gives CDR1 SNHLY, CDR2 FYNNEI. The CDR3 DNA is TGTGCCAGCAGTCTCGATAGCAATCAGCCCCAGCATTTT. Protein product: CASSLDSNQPQHF.

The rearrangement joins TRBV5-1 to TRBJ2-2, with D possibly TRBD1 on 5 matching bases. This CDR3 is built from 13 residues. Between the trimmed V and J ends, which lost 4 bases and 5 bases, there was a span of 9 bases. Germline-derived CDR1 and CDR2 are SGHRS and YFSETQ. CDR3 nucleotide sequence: TGCGCCAGCAGCCCCCCAGGGACCGGGGAGCTGTTTTTT. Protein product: CASSPPGTGELFF.

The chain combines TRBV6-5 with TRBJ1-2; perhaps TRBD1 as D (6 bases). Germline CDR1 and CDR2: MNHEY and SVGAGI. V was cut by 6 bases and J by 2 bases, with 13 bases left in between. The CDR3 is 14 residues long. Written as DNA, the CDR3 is TGTGCCAGCAGCCGGACAGAGGTCAACTATGGCTACACCTTC. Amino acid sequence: CASSRTEVNYGYTF.

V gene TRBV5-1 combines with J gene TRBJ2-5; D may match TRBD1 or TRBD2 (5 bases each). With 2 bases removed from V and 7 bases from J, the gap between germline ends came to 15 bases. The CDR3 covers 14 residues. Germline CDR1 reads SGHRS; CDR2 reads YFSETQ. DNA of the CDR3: TGCGCCAGCAGCTTACTAGAAGGGGCAAGGACCCAGTACTTC. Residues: CASSLLEGARTQYF.

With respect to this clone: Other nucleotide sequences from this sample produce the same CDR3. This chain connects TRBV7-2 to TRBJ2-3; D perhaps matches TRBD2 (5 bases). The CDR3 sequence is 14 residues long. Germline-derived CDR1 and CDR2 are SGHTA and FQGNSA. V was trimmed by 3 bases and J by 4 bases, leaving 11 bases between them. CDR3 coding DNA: TGTGCCAGCAGCTTGGGTGGGAGCGCAGATACGCAGTATTTT. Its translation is CASSLGGSADTQYF.